A single sample gave rise to the 6 T cell receptor beta chains below, sequenced in a study of sequential checkpoint blockade in melanoma. Treatment specified: randomized to nivolumab then ipilimumab (arm A) or the reverse (arm B). TCRdb's table, derived via immunoSEQ multiplex PCR, lists solely in-frame clones and lacks some. The data contain 17,000 or so clones, just under 75% of them singletons. Source: CD8+ T cells sorted from blood (inferred from file names), taken from a patient given nivolumab and ipilimumab in sequence. These TCRs come from a human donor with melanoma.

This clone turned up a few times. The CDR3 loop is CASSRYRGPTNEKLFF. The CDR3 DNA is TGTGCCAGCAGCCGCTACAGGGGACCAACTAATGAAAAACTGTTTTTT. The chain couples TRBV7-8 to TRBJ1-4; 7 bases map to TRBD1. Germline CDR1 SGHVS, CDR2 FQNEAQ. The CDR3 has 16 residues. V trimming: 5 bases; J trimming: 0 bases; junction bases outside the gene matches: 6.

Here the CDR3 reads CASSLYGTGVNTEAFF. CDR3 sequence (DNA): TGTGCCAGCAGCTTATATGGCACAGGGGTGAACACTGAAGCTTTCTTT. The rearrangement uses TRBV7-3 and TRBJ1-1; 7 nucleotides match TRBD1. The V gene's germline CDR1 is SGHTA and CDR2 FQGTGA. CDR3 length: 16 residues. J was trimmed by 0 bases and V by 2 bases; bases with no gene match: 6.

The chain employs TRBV6-5 and TRBJ2-7; D not resolved. Deletions cut 2 bases from V and 4 bases from J, with 15 bases between. CDR1 MNHEY and CDR2 SVGAGI come from the germline V gene. The CDR3 is made up of 15 amino acids. CDR3 nucleotide sequence: TGTGCCAGCAGTTACGATTTCCCGAACGGGTACGAGCAGTACTTC. It codes for CASSYDFPNGYEQYF.

The chain's CDR3 is CASSLGDSTGELFF. CDR3 bases: TGCGCCAGCAGCCTGGGGGACTCCACCGGGGAGCTGTTTTTT. This chain connects TRBV4-1 to TRBJ2-2; possible D gene TRBD2, 6 bases. From germline, CDR1 is MGHRA and CDR2 YSYEKL. The length of the CDR3 is 14 residues. V shed 4 bases and J shed 4 bases, with 10 bases lying between them.

The rearrangement joins TRBV4-1 to TRBJ1-5, with 10 bases fitting TRBD1. This CDR3 is 15 amino acids long. CDR1 MGHRA and CDR2 YSYEKL come from the germline V gene. V trimming: 3 bases; J trimming: 6 bases; junction bases outside the gene matches: 5. The CDR3 nucleotides are TGCGCCAGCAGCCAGCCGGGACAGGGGATTCAGCCCCAGCATTTT. This codes for CASSQPGQGIQPQHF.

The CDR3 DNA reads TGTGCCAGTAGTGTCGGGACTAGCGGGAACTCCTACAATGAGCAGTTCTTC. It encodes CASSVGTSGNSYNEQFF. The chain joins TRBV19 to TRBJ2-1, with TRBD2 identical over 13 bases. With V trimmed by 5 bases and J by 0 bases, 4 bases remained unmatched. Per the germline V gene, CDR1 is LNHDA and CDR2 is SQIVND (reference sequence). The CDR3 consists of 17 residues.